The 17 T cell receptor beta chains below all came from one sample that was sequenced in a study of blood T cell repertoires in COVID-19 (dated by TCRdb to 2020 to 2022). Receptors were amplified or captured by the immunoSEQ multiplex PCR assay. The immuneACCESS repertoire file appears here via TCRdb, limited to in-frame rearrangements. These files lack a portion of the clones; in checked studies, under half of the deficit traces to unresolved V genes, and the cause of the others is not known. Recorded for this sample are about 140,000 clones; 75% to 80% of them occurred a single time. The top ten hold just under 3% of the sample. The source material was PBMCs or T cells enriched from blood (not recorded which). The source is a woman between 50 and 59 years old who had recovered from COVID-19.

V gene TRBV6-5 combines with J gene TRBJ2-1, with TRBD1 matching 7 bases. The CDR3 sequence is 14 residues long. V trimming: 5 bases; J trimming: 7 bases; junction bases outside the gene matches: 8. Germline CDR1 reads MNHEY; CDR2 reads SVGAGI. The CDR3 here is CASSTRGWWNEQFF. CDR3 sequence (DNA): TGTGCCAGCAGTACCAGGGGGTGGTGGAATGAGCAGTTCTTC.

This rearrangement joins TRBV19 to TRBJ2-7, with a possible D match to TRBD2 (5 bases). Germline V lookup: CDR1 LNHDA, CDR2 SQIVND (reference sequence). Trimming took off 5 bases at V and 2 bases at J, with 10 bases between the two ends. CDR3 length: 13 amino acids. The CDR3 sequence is CASSEEAAYEQYF. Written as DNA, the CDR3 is TGTGCCAGTAGTGAGGAGGCAGCCTACGAGCAGTACTTC.

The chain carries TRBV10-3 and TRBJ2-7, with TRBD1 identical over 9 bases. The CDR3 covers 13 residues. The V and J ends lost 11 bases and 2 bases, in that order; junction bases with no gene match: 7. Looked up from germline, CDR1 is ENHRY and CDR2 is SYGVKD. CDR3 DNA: TGTGCCGTCCACCGGGACAGGGCCTACGAGCAGTACTTC. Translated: CAVHRDRAYEQYF.

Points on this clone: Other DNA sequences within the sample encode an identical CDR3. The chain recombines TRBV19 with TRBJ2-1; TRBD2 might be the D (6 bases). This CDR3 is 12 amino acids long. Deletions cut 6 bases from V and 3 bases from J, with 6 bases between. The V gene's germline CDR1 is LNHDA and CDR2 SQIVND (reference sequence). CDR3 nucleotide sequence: TGTGCCAGTAGGGGGGGCTACAATGAGCAGTTCTTC. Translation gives CASRGGYNEQFF.

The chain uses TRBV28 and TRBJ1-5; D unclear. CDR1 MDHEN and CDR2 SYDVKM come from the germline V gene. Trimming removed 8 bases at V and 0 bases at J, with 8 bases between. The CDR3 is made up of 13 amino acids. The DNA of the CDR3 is TGTGCCAGCGCGGGCTATAGCAATCAGCCCCAGCATTTT. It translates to CASAGYSNQPQHF. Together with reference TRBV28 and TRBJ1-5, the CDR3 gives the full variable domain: DVKVTQSSRYLVKRTGEKVFLECVQDMDHENMFWYRQDPGLGLRLIYFSYDVKMKEKGDIPEGYSVSREKKERFSLILESASTNQTSMYLCASAGYSNQPQHFGDGTRLSIL.

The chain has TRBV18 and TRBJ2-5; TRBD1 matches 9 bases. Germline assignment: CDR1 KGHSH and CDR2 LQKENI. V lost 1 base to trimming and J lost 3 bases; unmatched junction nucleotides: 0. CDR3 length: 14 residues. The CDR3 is CASSPRTGEETQYF. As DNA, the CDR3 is TGTGCCAGCTCACCACGGACAGGGGAAGAGACCCAGTACTTC.

This chain's CDR3 is CASSLLGSSNQPQHF. The DNA for the CDR3 is TGTGCCAGCAGTTTATTGGGCAGTAGCAATCAGCCCCAGCATTTT. This sequence joins TRBV28 and TRBJ1-5, with D unclear. V was cut by 1 base and J by 0 bases, with 7 bases left in between. CDR1 MDHEN and CDR2 SYDVKM come from the germline V gene. This CDR3 region has 15 residues.

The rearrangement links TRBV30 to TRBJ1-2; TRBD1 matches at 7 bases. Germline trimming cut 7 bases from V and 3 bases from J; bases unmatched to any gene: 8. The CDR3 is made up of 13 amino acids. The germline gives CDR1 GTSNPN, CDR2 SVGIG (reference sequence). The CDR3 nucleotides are TGTGCCTTCCGCCGGGACAGAGACTATGGCTACACCTTC. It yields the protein CAFRRDRDYGYTF.

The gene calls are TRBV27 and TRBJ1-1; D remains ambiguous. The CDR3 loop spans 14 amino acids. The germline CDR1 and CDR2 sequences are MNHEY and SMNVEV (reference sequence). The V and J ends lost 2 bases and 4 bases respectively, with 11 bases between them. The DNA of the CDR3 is TGTGCCAGCAGTTTAAACGGGGAGGTCACTGAAGCTTTCTTT. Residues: CASSLNGEVTEAFF.

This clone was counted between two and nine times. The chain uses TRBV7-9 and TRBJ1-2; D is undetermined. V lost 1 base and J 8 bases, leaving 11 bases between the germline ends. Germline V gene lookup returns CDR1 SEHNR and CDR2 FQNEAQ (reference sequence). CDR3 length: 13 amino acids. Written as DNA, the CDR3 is TGTGCCAGCAGCTTAGACAGTTCCGGCGGCTACACCTTC. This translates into CASSLDSSGGYTF.

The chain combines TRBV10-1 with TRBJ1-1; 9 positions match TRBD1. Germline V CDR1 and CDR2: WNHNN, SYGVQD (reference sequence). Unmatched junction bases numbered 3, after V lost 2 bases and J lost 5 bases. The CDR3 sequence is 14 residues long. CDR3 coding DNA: TGCGCCAGCAGTGAGACAGGGGGCCGTACTGAAGCTTTCTTT. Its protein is CASSETGGRTEAFF.

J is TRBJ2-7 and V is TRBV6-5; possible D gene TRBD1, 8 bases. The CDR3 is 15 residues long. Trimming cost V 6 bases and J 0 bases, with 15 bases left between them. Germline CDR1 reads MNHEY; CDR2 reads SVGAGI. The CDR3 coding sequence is TGTGCCAGCAGGGACACAGGGGGGGTCTCCTACGAGCAGTACTTC. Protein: CASRDTGGVSYEQYF.

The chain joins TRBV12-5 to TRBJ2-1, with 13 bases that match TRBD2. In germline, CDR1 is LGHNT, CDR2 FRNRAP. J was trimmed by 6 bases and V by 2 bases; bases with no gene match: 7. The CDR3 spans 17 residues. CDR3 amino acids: CASGLTSGRESGNEQFF. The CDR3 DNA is TGTGCTAGTGGTTTGACTAGCGGGAGGGAATCGGGCAATGAGCAGTTCTTC.

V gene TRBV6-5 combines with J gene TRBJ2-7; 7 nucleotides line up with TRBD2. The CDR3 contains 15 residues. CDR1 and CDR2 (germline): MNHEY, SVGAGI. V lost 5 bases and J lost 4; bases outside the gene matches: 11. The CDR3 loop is CASSKPSGEIYEQYF. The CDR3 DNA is TGTGCCAGCAGTAAACCTAGCGGTGAGATTTACGAGCAGTACTTC.

This CDR3 is CASSPGVAAYTQYF. DNA of the CDR3: TGTGCCAGTAGTCCCGGGGTAGCGGCCTATACGCAGTATTTT. V gene TRBV19 combines with J gene TRBJ2-3, with D possibly TRBD2 on 6 matching bases. This CDR3 is built from 14 residues. The V gene lost 5 bases and the J gene lost 7 bases, with 16 bases spanning the gap. Germline CDR1 LNHDA, CDR2 SQIVND (reference sequence).

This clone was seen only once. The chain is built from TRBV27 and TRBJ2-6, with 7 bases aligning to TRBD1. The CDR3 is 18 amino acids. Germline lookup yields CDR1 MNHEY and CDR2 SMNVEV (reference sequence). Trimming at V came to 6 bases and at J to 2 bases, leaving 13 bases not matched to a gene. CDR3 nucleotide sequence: TGTGCCAGCAGGAGGACAGGCCAAACTCTTCCTGGGGCCAACGTCCTGACTTTC. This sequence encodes CASRRTGQTLPGANVLTF.

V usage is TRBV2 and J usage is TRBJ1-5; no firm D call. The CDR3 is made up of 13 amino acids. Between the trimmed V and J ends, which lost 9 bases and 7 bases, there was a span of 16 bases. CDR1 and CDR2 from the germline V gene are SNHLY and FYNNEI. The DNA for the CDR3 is TGTGCCAGTCTGTCCGAGGGTGAACAGCCCCAGCATTTT. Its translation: CASLSEGEQPQHF.